This T cell receptor (beta chain) appears in the sequencing data of a study of preoperative IRX-2 immunotherapy in early breast cancer. J was trimmed by 6 bases and V by 6 bases; bases with no gene match: 6. The CDR3 runs to 14 residues. Germline loops: CDR1 MNHEY, CDR2 SVGAGI. As for treatment: preoperative locoregional IRX-2 cytokine immunotherapy. This phase Ib study tested locoregional IRX-2 cytokine immunotherapy given before surgery. Some clones are missing from TCRdb's copy, which holds only in-frame ones; the method was immunoSEQ multiplex PCR. The sample consists of 60,000 or so clones, roughly 94% of them appearing once.

The chain employs TRBV6-5 and TRBJ2-7; 12 bases match TRBD1. Specimen collection occurred from a patient treated with IRX-2 immunotherapy. This sequence originates from a human donor with breast cancer. The CDR3 region is CASRFRDRGREQYF. DNA of the CDR3: TGTGCCAGCAGATTTCGGGACAGGGGGCGCGAGCAGTACTTC.